This entry concerns a single TCR beta chain. The antigen it binds to is not known. No base-level quality is on record; no much larger clone is a single base apart. At one collaborating source in Seattle, patients were enrolled during active infection and were followed longitudinally through the course of disease. Whole blood was collected in K2EDTA tubes by collaborating institutions according to the institutions' own protocols. For TCRbeta analysis, collaborators shipped samples in one of three forms: frozen whole blood, isolated PBMCs, or DNA extracted from either of those sample types. This entry is derived from a study of blood T cell repertoires in COVID-19 (dated by TCRdb to the early 2020s). Regarding the complete study: Samples from collaborators originated in the United States, Italy and Spain and spanned both the acute and convalescent phases of COVID-19. Where available, HLA class I and class II types were obtained from metadata supplied by the sample provider rather than from assay-based typing. The prospective study material was composed of cDNA or gDNA derived from T cells, B-cell-depleted T cells, or PBMCs. A de-identified subject ID, COVID-19 status, age in years and sex were almost always included in the sample metadata. The repertoires were released in a freely available public database meant as a resource for research on the immune response to SARS-CoV-2. Subjects who had been exposed to COVID-19, were actively infected with it, or had recovered from it provided the deeply sampled blood TCRbeta repertoires that made up the dataset. The samples were drawn from two sources: the first 160 participants of the ongoing ImmuneRACE study, and 1,254 subjects contributed by 6 global collaborators.

Overall study results and their limits: How much clinical and demographic metadata was included differed by source and by participant, and the metadata was provided uncurated.

The immunoSEQ Assay, a bias-controlled multiplex PCR, was used to amplify TCRbeta CDR3 regions from genomic DNA. In the authors' own workflow: The number of nucleated cells in each sample was estimated from the amplification of reference gene primers within the assay. Sequence reads were collapsed and filtered to measure the absolute abundance of every unique TCRbeta CDR3 rearrangement. For each sample, productive Simpson clonality was calculated by taking the square root of Simpson's diversity index across productive rearrangements. The immuneACCESS repertoire file appears here via TCRdb, limited to in-frame rearrangements. These files lack a portion of the clones; in checked studies, under half of the deficit traces to unresolved V genes, and the cause of the others is not known. D and trimming come from the DNA, and the V and J calls and clone size come from that table. The sample table shows 250,000 to 400,000 clones, and about 90% are seen once. 2.5% to 3.5% of the sample rests with the top ten.

This TCR derives from a woman aged 30 to 39 with COVID-19, enrolled during active disease. The sequenced sample consisted of peripheral blood.

CDR3 loop: CASRQGQGNEKLFF. The base sequence is TGTGCCAGCAGACAGGGACAGGGGAATGAAAAACTGTTTTTT. The rearranged chain carries TRBV5-4 and TRBJ1-4; a stretch of 10 junction bases matches TRBD1. The CDR3 measures 14 amino acids from cysteine to phenylalanine. The sequence is cut down to CDR3 DNA, 42 bases in frame from base 1. As encoded in the germline V gene (reference sequence), CDR1 is SGHNT while CDR2 is YYREEE. V has 5 bases trimmed and J has 5 bases trimmed; junction bases matching no gene number 3. Reference TRBV5-4 and TRBJ1-4 proteins supply the regions before and after the CDR3; the full variable domain is: ETGVTQSPTHLIKTRGQQVTLRCSSQSGHNTVSWYQQALGQGPQFIFQYYREEENGRGNFPPRFSGLQFPNYSSELNVNALELDDSALYLCASRQGQGNEKLFFGSGTQLSVL.